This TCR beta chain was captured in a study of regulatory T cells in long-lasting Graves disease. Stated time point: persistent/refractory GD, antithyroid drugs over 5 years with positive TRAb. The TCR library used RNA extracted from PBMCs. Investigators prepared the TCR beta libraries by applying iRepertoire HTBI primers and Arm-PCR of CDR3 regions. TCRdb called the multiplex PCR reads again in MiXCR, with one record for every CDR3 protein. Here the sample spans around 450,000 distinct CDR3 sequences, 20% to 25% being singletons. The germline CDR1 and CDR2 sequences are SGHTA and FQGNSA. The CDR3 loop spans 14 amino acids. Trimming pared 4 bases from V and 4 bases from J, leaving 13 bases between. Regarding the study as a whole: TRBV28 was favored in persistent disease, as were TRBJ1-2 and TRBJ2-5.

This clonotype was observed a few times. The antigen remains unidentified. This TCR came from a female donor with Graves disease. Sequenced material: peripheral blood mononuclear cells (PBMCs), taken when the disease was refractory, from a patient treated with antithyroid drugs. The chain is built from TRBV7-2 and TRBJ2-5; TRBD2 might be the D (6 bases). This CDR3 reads CASSSTRGTETQYF. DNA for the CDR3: TGTGCCAGCAGCTCCACCCGCGGGACAGAGACCCAGTACTTC.